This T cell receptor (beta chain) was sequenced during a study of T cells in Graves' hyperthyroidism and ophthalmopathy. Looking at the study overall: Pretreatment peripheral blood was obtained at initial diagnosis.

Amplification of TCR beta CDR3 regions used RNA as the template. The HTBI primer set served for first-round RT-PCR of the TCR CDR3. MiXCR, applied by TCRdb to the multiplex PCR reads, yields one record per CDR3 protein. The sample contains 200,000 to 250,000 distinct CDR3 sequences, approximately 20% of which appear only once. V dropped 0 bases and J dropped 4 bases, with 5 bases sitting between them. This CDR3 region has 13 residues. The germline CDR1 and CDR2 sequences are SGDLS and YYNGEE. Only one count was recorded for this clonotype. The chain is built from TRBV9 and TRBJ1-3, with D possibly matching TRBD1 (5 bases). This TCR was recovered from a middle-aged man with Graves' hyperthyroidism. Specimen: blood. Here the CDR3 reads CASSVGQGNTIYF. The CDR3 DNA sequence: TGTGCCAGCAGCGTAGGACAGGGAAACACCATATATTTT. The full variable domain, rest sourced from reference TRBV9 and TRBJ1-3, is DSGVTQTPKHLITATGQRVTLRCSPRSGDLSVYWYQQSLDQGLQFLIQYYNGEERAKGNILERFSAQQFPDLHSELNLSSLELGDSALYFCASSVGQGNTIYFGEGSWLTVV.